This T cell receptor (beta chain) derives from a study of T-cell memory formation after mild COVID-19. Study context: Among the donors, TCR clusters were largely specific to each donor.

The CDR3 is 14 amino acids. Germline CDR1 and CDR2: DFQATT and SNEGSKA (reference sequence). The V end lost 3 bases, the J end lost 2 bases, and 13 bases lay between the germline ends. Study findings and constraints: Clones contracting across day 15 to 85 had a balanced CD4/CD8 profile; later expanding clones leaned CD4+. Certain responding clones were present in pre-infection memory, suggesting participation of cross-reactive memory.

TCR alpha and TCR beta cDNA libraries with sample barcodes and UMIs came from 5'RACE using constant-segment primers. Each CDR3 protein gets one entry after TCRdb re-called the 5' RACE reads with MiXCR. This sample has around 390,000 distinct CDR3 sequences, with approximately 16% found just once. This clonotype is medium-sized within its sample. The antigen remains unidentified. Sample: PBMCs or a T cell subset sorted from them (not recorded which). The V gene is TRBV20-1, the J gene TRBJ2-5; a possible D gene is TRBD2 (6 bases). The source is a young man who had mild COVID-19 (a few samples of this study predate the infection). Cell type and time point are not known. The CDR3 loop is CSARSGSPQETQYF. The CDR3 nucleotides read TGCAGTGCTAGGTCCGGGAGTCCACAAGAGACCCAGTACTTC.